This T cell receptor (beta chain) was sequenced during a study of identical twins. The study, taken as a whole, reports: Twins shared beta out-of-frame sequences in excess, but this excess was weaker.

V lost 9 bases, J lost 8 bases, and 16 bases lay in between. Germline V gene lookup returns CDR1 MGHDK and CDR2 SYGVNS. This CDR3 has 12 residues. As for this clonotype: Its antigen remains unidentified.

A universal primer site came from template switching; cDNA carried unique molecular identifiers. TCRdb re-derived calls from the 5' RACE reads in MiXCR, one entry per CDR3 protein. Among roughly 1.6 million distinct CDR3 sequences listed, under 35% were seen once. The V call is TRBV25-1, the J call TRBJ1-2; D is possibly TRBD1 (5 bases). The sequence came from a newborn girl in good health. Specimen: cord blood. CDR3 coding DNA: TGTGCCAGTGAGGAGGGGATGCGGGGCTACACCTTC. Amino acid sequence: CASEEGMRGYTF.